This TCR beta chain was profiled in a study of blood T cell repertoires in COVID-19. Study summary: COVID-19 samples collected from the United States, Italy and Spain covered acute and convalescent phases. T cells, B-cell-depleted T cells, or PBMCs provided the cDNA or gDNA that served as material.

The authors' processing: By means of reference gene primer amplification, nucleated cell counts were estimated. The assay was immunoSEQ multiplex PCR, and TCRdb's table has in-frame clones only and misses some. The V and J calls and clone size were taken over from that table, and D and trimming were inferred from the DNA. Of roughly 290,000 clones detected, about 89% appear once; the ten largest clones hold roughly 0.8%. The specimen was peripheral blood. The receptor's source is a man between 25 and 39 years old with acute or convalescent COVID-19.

DNA for the CDR3: TGCGCCAGCAGCTTGGGGACTAGCGGGGGCCCAGGGGAGCAGTTCTTC. It codes for CASSLGTSGGPGEQFF. The rearrangement links TRBV5-1 to TRBJ2-1, with TRBD2 identical over 13 bases. V lost 0 bases to trimming and J lost 10 bases; unmatched junction nucleotides: 7. CDR1 is SGHRS, CDR2 YFSETQ, per germline. The CDR3 runs to 16 residues.